This passage covers 28 T cell receptor beta chains from one sample sequenced in a study of T cells in Graves' hyperthyroidism and ophthalmopathy. The CDR3 regions of TCR beta were amplified from RNA transcripts. During a first-round RT-PCR of the TCR CDR3, the HTBI primer set was used. TCRdb re-derived calls from the multiplex PCR reads in MiXCR, one entry per CDR3 protein. This sample has about 380,000 distinct CDR3 sequences; approximately 14% occur once, and the top ten carry about 19%. What was sequenced was blood. These receptors were collected from a woman younger than 45 with Graves' ophthalmopathy.

There are many counts of this clonotype. This sequence joins TRBV27 and TRBJ1-1, with 7 bases aligning to TRBD1. This CDR3 contains 15 residues. Unmatched junction bases numbered 6, after V lost 4 bases and J lost 1 base. Per germline, CDR1 MNHEY and CDR2 SMNVEV (reference sequence). The CDR3 coding sequence is TGTGCCAGCAGTTCGCATCGACAGGGGAACACTGAAGCTTTCTTT. It encodes CASSSHRQGNTEAFF.

This clonotype was counted at least ten times. The CDR3 DNA is TGTGCCAGCGCAACTAGCGCCACATACAATGAGCAGTTCTTC. Encoded protein: CASATSATYNEQFF. The rearrangement joins TRBV7-9 to TRBJ2-1, with 7 bases that match TRBD2. Losses at the gene ends were 8 bases for V and 4 bases for J; bases not matched to a gene: 8. Germline V gives CDR1 SEHNR, CDR2 FQNEAQ (reference sequence). The CDR3 totals 14 residues.

Ten or more counts support this clonotype. CDR3 in DNA: TGTGCCACCAGCAGAGAAAGAGGGGGGGAGACCCAGTACTTC. Its protein product is CATSRERGGETQYF. V is TRBV15 and J is TRBJ2-5, with D perhaps given as TRBD1 or TRBD2 (6 bases each). Germline lookup yields CDR1 LNHNV and CDR2 YYDKDF (reference sequence). V was clipped by 0 bases and J by 5 bases, with 10 bases between them. The CDR3 loop spans 14 amino acids.

CDR3 sequence (DNA): TGCGCCAGCAGCCAAGTAGGGGATTTTTATGGCTACACCTTC. Translation: CASSQVGDFYGYTF. The chain couples TRBV4-1 to TRBJ1-2, with TRBD1 as a possible D gene (5 bases). The V gene lost 1 base and the J gene lost 5 bases, with 11 bases spanning the gap. CDR1 and CDR2 (germline): MGHRA, YSYEKL. The CDR3 has 14 residues.

There are many counts of this clonotype. The J gene is TRBJ1-1, the V gene TRBV20-1; perhaps TRBD1 as D (5 bases). The germline CDR1 and CDR2 sequences are DFQATT and SNEGSKA (reference sequence). The V end lost 0 bases, the J end lost 5 bases, and 13 bases lay between the germline ends. This CDR3 spans 14 amino acids. The CDR3, as DNA: TGCAGTGCTAGAGATTCAGGACGGGGGACTGAAGCTTTCTTT. Residues: CSARDSGRGTEAFF.

This clonotype was detected a few times. This sequence may be a read error, since a much larger clone differs from it by one base. Since the CDR3 does not end with the conserved phenylalanine or tryptophan, this likely comes from a read error. The CDR3 loop is CASSLRAVAKNIQYL. Written as DNA, the CDR3 is TGTGCCAGCAGTTTAAGGGCGGTAGCCAAAAACATTCAGTACCTC. The chain recombines TRBV12-3 or TRBV12-4 with TRBJ2-4; no definite D call. V gave up 2 bases and J gave up 0 bases, with 8 bases separating them. The CDR3 runs 15 residues.

This clonotype was counted many times. The chain combines TRBV20-1 with TRBJ2-7; D uncertain. Germline V CDR1 and CDR2: DFQATT, SNEGSKA (reference sequence). This CDR3 is built from 14 residues. With 0 bases removed from V and 3 bases from J, the gap between germline ends came to 12 bases. In DNA form, the CDR3 reads TGCAGTGCTAGAGATAGCAACAAGCACTACGAGCAGTACTTC. This codes for CSARDSNKHYEQYF.

This clonotype was seen ten or more times. The V and J genes are TRBV20-1 and TRBJ1-5; D unresolved. Germline lookup yields CDR1 DFQATT and CDR2 SNEGSKA (reference sequence). CDR3 length equals 13 residues. V lost 0 bases and J lost 6, with 9 bases in between. CDR3 sequence reads: CSARDVGSQPQHF. The CDR3, as DNA: TGCAGTGCTAGAGATGTTGGCTCTCAGCCCCAGCATTTT.

This clonotype was counted at least ten times. The chain carries TRBV7-6 and TRBJ2-5; 7 bases fit TRBD1. Trimming removed 5 bases from V and 5 bases from J; junction bases left unmatched: 14. Germline V CDR1 and CDR2: SGHVS, FNYEAQ. This CDR3 is built from 16 residues. The CDR3 is CASSPGRRQGGETQYF. The CDR3 DNA is TGTGCCAGCAGCCCGGGTAGACGACAGGGCGGGGAGACCCAGTACTTC.

This clonotype was detected many times. This chain uses TRBV7-2 with TRBJ2-1; 7 positions match TRBD2. The length of the CDR3 is 14 residues. Germline trimming cut 8 bases from V and 0 bases from J; bases unmatched to any gene: 4. Looked up from germline, CDR1 is SGHTA and CDR2 is FQGNSA. CDR3 protein: CASGGVSSYNEQFF. The CDR3 DNA sequence: TGTGCCAGCGGGGGGGTTAGCTCCTACAATGAGCAGTTCTTC.

This clonotype was seen many times. The genes are TRBV28 and TRBJ2-3; D is perhaps TRBD2 (6 bases). Deletions cut 8 bases from V and 5 bases from J, with 26 bases between. CDR1 is MDHEN, CDR2 SYDVKM, per germline. This CDR3 contains 17 residues. CDR3 loop: CASGTPARGWRKDTQYF. The CDR3 nucleotides are TGTGCCAGCGGGACTCCGGCCCGGGGATGGAGAAAAGATACGCAGTATTTT.

In this sample, this clonotype turned up a few times. The chain has TRBV6-2 or TRBV6-3 and TRBJ2-3, with 12 bases lining up with TRBD1. Unmatched junction bases numbered 7, after V lost 5 bases and J lost 4 bases. This CDR3 spans 16 amino acids. Germline V gene sequence: CDR1 MNHEY, CDR2 SVGEGT. CDR3 amino acids: CASSDRDRGPSDTQYF. As DNA, the CDR3 is TGTGCCAGCAGTGACCGGGACAGGGGGCCGTCAGATACGCAGTATTTT.

This clonotype has ten or more counts. The CDR3 loop reads CASSLGGIYGYTF. In nucleotides, the CDR3 is TGTGCCAGCAGCTTAGGGGGTATCTATGGCTACACCTTC. This chain links TRBV7-2 with TRBJ1-2; D not certain. The germline CDR1 and CDR2 sequences are SGHTA and FQGNSA. Trimming stripped 1 base from V and 4 bases from J, with 7 bases between. The CDR3 length is 13 residues.

This clonotype has more than one count but fewer than ten. This sequence joins TRBV6-1 and TRBJ2-5; 11 bases match TRBD2. The V and J ends lost 1 base and 1 base, in that order; junction bases with no gene match: 2. Germline assignment: CDR1 MNHNS and CDR2 SASEGT. The CDR3 has 16 amino acids. The CDR3 reads CASSEGLAGGQETQYF. For the CDR3, the DNA is TGTGCCAGCAGTGAAGGGCTAGCGGGGGGCCAAGAGACCCAGTACTTC.

This clonotype has a count of ten or more. V gene TRBV30 combines with J gene TRBJ1-2, with unresolved D. CDR1 GTSNPN and CDR2 SVGIG come from the germline V gene (reference sequence). This CDR3 comprises 14 residues. Between the trimmed V and J ends, which lost 1 base and 2 bases, there was a span of 11 bases. CDR3 in amino acids: CAWSAFTGNYGYTF. CDR3 DNA: TGTGCCTGGAGTGCTTTCACGGGAAACTATGGCTACACCTTC.

This chain joins TRBV7-9 and TRBJ1-6; TRBD1 is a possible D gene (5 bases). The CDR3 length is 12 residues. Germline-derived CDR1 and CDR2 are SEHNR and FQNEAQ (reference sequence). The CDR3 DNA reads TGTTCTTCGGGGGAGGGAGGTTCACCCCTCCACTTT. Translating gives CSSGEGGSPLHF.

This clonotype came up a few times. The chain has TRBV29-1 and TRBJ2-5, with unresolved D. V gave up 4 bases and J gave up 4 bases, with 4 bases separating them. The germline gives CDR1 SQVTM, CDR2 ANQGSEA. The CDR3 is 10 amino acids. The CDR3 DNA sequence: TGCAGCGTTGGGGTAGAGACCCAGTACTTC. Translated: CSVGVETQYF.

This clonotype showed up just a few times. The chain recombines TRBV5-1 with TRBJ1-1; D call uncertain. Trimming took off 3 bases at V and 1 base at J, with 22 bases between the two ends. Germline-derived CDR1 and CDR2 are SGHRS and YFSETQ. The CDR3 has 18 amino acids. CDR3 residues: CASSWGGGHTRKNTEAFF. The CDR3 DNA reads as TGCGCCAGCAGCTGGGGAGGCGGCCACACAAGGAAGAACACTGAAGCTTTCTTT.

This clonotype was seen ten or more times. The gene calls are TRBV2 and TRBJ2-1; perhaps D is TRBD1 or TRBD2 (5 bases each). Germline lookup yields CDR1 SNHLY and CDR2 FYNNEI. This CDR3 is 19 amino acids long. V was trimmed by 2 bases and J by 2 bases, leaving 22 bases between them. DNA of the CDR3: TGTGCCAGCAGTGAATTAAGGAGACGGGGCGCCAGACCCTACAATGAGCAGTTCTTC. Its protein is CASSELRRRGARPYNEQFF.

This clonotype was recorded many times. In DNA, the CDR3 is TGCAGTGCTAGAGATCCCCAGAGGTTGGCCCGGGGTTCACCCCTCCACTTT. As protein: CSARDPQRLARGSPLHF. This chain links TRBV20-1 with TRBJ1-6; D call uncertain. V shed 0 bases and J shed 9 bases, with 21 bases lying between them. There are 17 residues in the CDR3. From germline, CDR1 is DFQATT and CDR2 SNEGSKA (reference sequence).

V and J are TRBV5-6 and TRBJ2-4, with D maybe TRBD2 (6 bases). The V end was cut by 0 bases, the J end by 7 bases, with 8 bases between. This CDR3 region has 13 residues. Germline CDR1 and CDR2: SGHDT and YYEEEE. The CDR3 DNA reads TGTGCCAGCAGCTTGGGGGACTGGAACATTCAGTACTTC. Encoded protein: CASSLGDWNIQYF.

This clonotype has a handful of counts. The V call is TRBV28, the J call TRBJ1-3; D ambiguous. Germline lookup yields CDR1 MDHEN and CDR2 SYDVKM. V dropped 4 bases and J dropped 0 bases, with 13 bases sitting between them. The CDR3 loop spans 16 amino acids. CDR3 nucleotide sequence: TGTGCCAGCAGTTATAACAGAATAAGCTCTGGAAACACCATATATTTT. It encodes CASSYNRISSGNTIYF.

The sample holds many counts of this clonotype. The chain couples TRBV12-5 to TRBJ1-2; D gene ambiguous. CDR3 length equals 13 residues. V was pared by 0 bases and J by 4 bases, with 6 bases between. In germline, CDR1 is LGHNT, CDR2 FRNRAP. DNA for the CDR3: TGTGCTAGTGGTTTGGTGCATGGCTATGGCTACACCTTC. Amino acid sequence: CASGLVHGYGYTF.

This clonotype was seen many times. The V call is TRBV27, the J call TRBJ2-1; possible D gene TRBD2, 5 bases. The V and J ends lost 6 bases and 6 bases respectively, with 9 bases between them. In germline, CDR1 is MNHEY, CDR2 SMNVEV (reference sequence). The CDR3 spans 12 residues. CDR3 protein: CASRRAVNEQFF. Written as DNA, the CDR3 is TGTGCCAGCAGGAGAGCGGTCAATGAGCAGTTCTTC.

This clonotype was seen at least ten times. The chain couples TRBV18 to TRBJ2-5; tentatively, D is TRBD1 or TRBD2 (5 bases each). Trimming stripped 1 base from V and 2 bases from J, with 11 bases between. The CDR3 covers 15 residues. Germline V gene lookup returns CDR1 KGHSH and CDR2 LQKENI. The CDR3 loop reads CASSPQRGSQETQYF. The CDR3 DNA is TGTGCCAGCTCACCACAGAGGGGCTCACAAGAGACCCAGTACTTC.

In the case of this clonotype: Given a much more abundant clone one base away, this may be a read error. This chain connects TRBV28 to TRBJ1-1; TRBD1 might be the D (6 bases). This CDR3 is 13 amino acids long. CDR1 and CDR2 (germline): MDHEN, SYDVKM. Trimming left V 2 bases short and J 7 bases short, with 11 bases between. CDR3 nucleotides: TGTGCCAGCAGTTTACCGGGACACAATGAAGCTTTCTTT. Residues: CASSLPGHNEAFF.

The table lists this clonotype with many counts. V gene TRBV20-1 combines with J gene TRBJ2-3, with D hard to call. This CDR3 comprises 13 residues. Germline V gives CDR1 DFQATT, CDR2 SNEGSKA (reference sequence). The ends were cut back, 5 bases at V and 6 bases at J, with 15 bases in the middle. The CDR3 loop reads CSALPDGRDTQYF. The DNA of the CDR3 is TGCAGTGCTCTCCCCGACGGGCGGGATACGCAGTATTTT.

This clonotype was counted ten times or more. This chain uses TRBV20-1 with TRBJ2-5; 12 positions agree with TRBD2. Germline CDR1 is DFQATT and CDR2 is SNEGSKA (reference sequence). Trimming took 8 bases from V and 2 from J; bases not matched to a gene: 12. The CDR3 runs to 16 residues. In DNA form, the CDR3 reads TGCAGTACTATCCTGACTAGCGGGGGCCTACAAGAGACCCAGTACTTC. It translates to CSTILTSGGLQETQYF.